This T cell receptor beta chain appears in the sequencing data of a study of blood T cell repertoires in COVID-19 (dated by TCRdb to the early 2020s). About the study as a whole: The collaborator samples originated in the United States, Italy and Spain and spanned the acute and convalescent phases of COVID-19. Samples came from the ongoing ImmuneRACE study (first 160 participants) plus 1,254 subjects from 6 global collaborators. Where available, HLA class I and class II types were obtained from metadata supplied by the sample provider rather than from assay-based typing. Subjects who had been exposed to COVID-19, were actively infected with it, or had recovered from it provided the deeply sampled blood TCRbeta repertoires that made up the dataset. The repertoires were released in a freely available public database meant as a resource for research on the immune response to SARS-CoV-2. The material from the prospective study consisted of cDNA or gDNA derived from T cells, B-cell-depleted T cells, or PBMCs. A de-identified subject ID, COVID-19 status, age in years and sex were almost always included in the sample metadata. What the work shows at the level of the full study, not this receptor alone: The quantity of clinical and demographic metadata differed by source and by participant and was supplied without curation.

At one collaborating source in Seattle, patients were enrolled during active infection and were followed longitudinally through the course of disease. Collaborating institutions collected whole blood in K2EDTA tubes following their own protocols. Collaborator samples were shipped for TCRbeta analysis as frozen whole blood, isolated PBMCs, or DNA extracted from either sample type. The immunoSEQ Assay, a bias-controlled multiplex PCR, was used to amplify TCRbeta CDR3 regions from genomic DNA. On the authors' methods: The number of nucleated cells in each sample was estimated by amplification of reference gene primers within the assay. To quantify the absolute abundance of each unique TCRbeta CDR3 rearrangement, sequence reads were collapsed and filtered. Productive Simpson clonality was computed per sample as the square root of Simpson's diversity index over productive rearrangements. Imported from immuneACCESS, the table was reduced by TCRdb to in-frame sequences with V and J called. These copies leave out some clones; in studies compared against another copy, an unresolved V gene accounts for under half, and the cause of the remainder is not known. That table is the source of V, J and clone size, and D and trimming were worked out from the DNA. The sample contains 95,000 to 150,000 clones, 85% to 90% of them found a single time. Together, the top ten hold around 3.3% of the sample.

In the germline V gene, CDR1 corresponds to SGHRS and CDR2 to YFSETQ. V and J lose 0 bases and 2 bases, and a span of 11 bases separates them. The CDR3 holds 15 amino acids from the cysteine to the phenylalanine. CDR3 DNA is the only sequence kept; it has 45 bases, read in frame from the first base. This clone was recorded once. The antigen it binds to is not known. Qualities for individual bases were not recorded, and no much larger clone is one base off. Material: peripheral blood. This TCR was sampled from a woman at least 80 years old with COVID-19, enrolled during active disease. The sequence is built from TRBV5-1 and TRBJ2-5; matching of 5 bases hints at TRBD1 as the D gene. Read as DNA, the sequence is TGCGCCAGCAGCTTGGCCATGCCAGGGCAAGAGACCCAGTACTTC. The encoded protein is CASSLAMPGQETQYF. When the CDR3 is completed using the reference TRBV5-1 and TRBJ2-5 genes on either side, the full variable domain is KAGVTQTPRYLIKTRGQQVTLSCSPISGHRSVSWYQQTPGQGLQFLFEYFSETQRNKGNFPGRFSGRQFSNSRSEMNVSTLELGDSALYLCASSLAMPGQETQYFGPGTRLLVL.